A single sample is the source of the 21 T cell receptor beta chains below, sequenced in a study of T cell changes during pregnancy in multiple sclerosis. Sequencing used immunoSEQ multiplex PCR; TCRdb keeps in-frame clones, though not all of them. The sample lists some 100,000 clones; 92% were seen once. The source material was peripheral blood, sampled after pregnancy. Receptors were obtained from a female donor with multiple sclerosis, enrolled in a pregnancy study.

CDR3 nucleotide sequence: TGTGCCAGTAGTGGGGGACTAGCGGGATTCGTTTACAATGAGCAGTTCTTC. This sequence encodes CASSGGLAGFVYNEQFF. The chain couples TRBV19 to TRBJ2-1; TRBD2 aligns across 13 bases. The germline V gene encodes CDR1 LNHDA and CDR2 SQIVND (reference sequence). CDR3 length: 17 amino acids. V gave up 5 bases and J gave up 4 bases; unmatched junction bases: 8.

V is TRBV28 and J is TRBJ1-3, with D tentatively TRBD1 (5 bases). Germline-derived CDR1 and CDR2 are MDHEN and SYDVKM. Trimming pared 10 bases from V and 2 bases from J, leaving 15 bases between. The CDR3 has 14 residues. CDR3 in DNA: TGTGCCACCCACGGGGGGGGAGCTGGAAACACCATATATTTT. This gives the protein CATHGGGAGNTIYF.

This clone was recorded a few times. V usage is TRBV29-1 and J usage is TRBJ2-2, with 11 bases lining up with TRBD2. The CDR3 sequence is 13 residues long. Germline V gene data show CDR1 as SQVTM and CDR2 as ANQGSEA. CDR3 bases: TGCAGTACTAGCGGGAGAGGCACCGGGGAGCTGTTTTTT. Encoded protein: CSTSGRGTGELFF.

Here the CDR3 DNA reads TGTGCCAGCTCACTCCGACTAGCGGGAGGCGACAATGAGCAGTTCTTC. It is translated as CASSLRLAGGDNEQFF. This chain connects TRBV18 to TRBJ2-1; TRBD2 matches 13 bases. V shed 4 bases, J shed 5 bases, and the junction held 5 bases outside the gene matches. Germline V gene lookup returns CDR1 KGHSH and CDR2 LQKENI. The CDR3 extends over 16 amino acids. Supplemented by reference TRBV18 and TRBJ2-1, the full variable domain reads NAGVMQNPRHLVRRRGQEARLRCSPMKGHSHVYWYRQLPEEGLKFMVYLQKENIIDESGMPKERFSAEFPKEGPSILRIQQVVRGDSAAYFCASSLRLAGGDNEQFFGPGTRLTVL.

This clone was detected once. V gene TRBV27 combines with J gene TRBJ1-1, with 7 bases aligning to TRBD1. Germline CDR1 reads MNHEY; CDR2 reads SMNVEV (reference sequence). Losses at the gene ends were 5 bases for V and 8 bases for J; bases not matched to a gene: 8. CDR3 size: 13 residues. CDR3 protein: CASSTSRQGEAFF. The CDR3 DNA follows: TGTGCCAGCAGTACCTCCAGACAGGGAGAAGCTTTCTTT.

The V and J genes are TRBV9 and TRBJ2-7; D remains unclear. In germline, CDR1 is SGDLS, CDR2 YYNGEE. The V gene lost 0 bases and the J gene lost 2 bases, with 12 bases spanning the gap. The CDR3 totals 15 residues. The CDR3 coding sequence is TGTGCCAGCAGCGTAGAGGCAGGATACACCTACGAGCAGTACTTC. It codes for CASSVEAGYTYEQYF.

This rearrangement joins TRBV10-2 to TRBJ2-5; 7 bases align to TRBD2. V lost 3 bases, J lost 1 base, and 11 bases stayed unmatched. Per the germline V gene, CDR1 is WSHSY and CDR2 is SAAADI. The CDR3 spans 17 residues. The CDR3 spells CASSELLSGAIQETQYF. CDR3 nucleotide sequence: TGCGCCAGCAGTGAACTCTTGAGCGGGGCGATCCAAGAGACCCAGTACTTC.

V is TRBV5-5 and J is TRBJ2-7; 7 bases map to TRBD2. Germline trimming cut 2 bases from V and 5 bases from J; bases unmatched to any gene: 16. This CDR3 region has 17 residues. Per germline, CDR1 SGHKS and CDR2 YYEKEE (reference sequence). The CDR3 sequence: CASSLTPAGELSNEQYF. In DNA, the CDR3 is TGTGCCAGCAGCTTAACTCCGGCGGGAGAGCTGAGCAACGAGCAGTACTTC.

This sequence joins TRBV4-3 and TRBJ1-3; no clear D gene. This CDR3 spans 11 amino acids. Germline V lookup: CDR1 LGHNA, CDR2 YSLEER. With 1 base removed from V and 8 bases from J, the gap between germline ends came to 3 bases. CDR3 in amino acids: CASSQGDTIYF. CDR3 bases: TGCGCCAGCAGCCAAGGAGACACCATATATTTT.

The gene calls are TRBV6-1 and TRBJ2-7; 12 bases line up with TRBD1. Trimming at V came to 4 bases and at J to 1 base, leaving 5 bases not matched to a gene. The germline gives CDR1 MNHNS, CDR2 SASEGT. There are 16 residues in the CDR3. As DNA, the CDR3 is TGTGCCAGCAGTGGAGCGGGACAGGGGGCTTCCTACGAGCAGTACTTC. This codes for CASSGAGQGASYEQYF.

The genes are TRBV18 and TRBJ2-5; tentative D call: TRBD2 (6 bases). V shed 2 bases and J shed 4 bases, with 14 bases lying between them. This CDR3 spans 15 amino acids. Germline loops: CDR1 KGHSH, CDR2 LQKENI. CDR3: CASSPVTRGGETQYF. The CDR3 DNA is TGTGCCAGCTCACCAGTGACAAGGGGAGGAGAGACCCAGTACTTC. Full variable domain (outside the CDR3, taken from reference TRBV18 and TRBJ2-5): NAGVMQNPRHLVRRRGQEARLRCSPMKGHSHVYWYRQLPEEGLKFMVYLQKENIIDESGMPKERFSAEFPKEGPSILRIQQVVRGDSAAYFCASSPVTRGGETQYFGPGTRLLVL.

The chain joins TRBV30 to TRBJ2-5; D gene ambiguous. Germline V gives CDR1 GTSNPN, CDR2 SVGIG (reference sequence). Trimming removed 0 bases from V and 1 base from J, with 3 bases in between. This CDR3 has 12 residues. CDR3 sequence (DNA): TGTGCCTGGAGTGTGCGCCAAGAGACCCAGTACTTC. Residues: CAWSVRQETQYF.

CDR3 residues: CAWSGGGEQFF. CDR3 DNA sequence: TGTGCCTGGAGTGGAGGGGGTGAGCAGTTCTTC. The chain couples TRBV30 to TRBJ2-1; TRBD1 might be the D (6 bases). Per the germline V gene, CDR1 is GTSNPN and CDR2 is SVGIG (reference sequence). This CDR3 contains 11 residues. Trimming removed 1 base at V and 9 bases at J, with 7 bases between.

This clone has only one observation. The rearrangement joins TRBV15 to TRBJ2-1, with 8 bases lining up with TRBD2. V lost 1 base and J lost 2; bases outside the gene matches: 1. This CDR3 has 15 residues. CDR1 and CDR2 from the germline V gene are LNHNV and YYDKDF (reference sequence). The CDR3 DNA reads TGTGCCACCAGCAGAGGTAGCGGGACCTACAATGAGCAGTTCTTC. Amino acid sequence: CATSRGSGTYNEQFF.

This chain joins TRBV7-8 and TRBJ2-1; 8 positions match TRBD2. Germline CDR1 reads SGHVS; CDR2 reads FQNEAQ. Germline trimming cut 2 bases from V and 8 bases from J; bases unmatched to any gene: 8. The CDR3 sequence is 15 residues long. The DNA of the CDR3 is TGTGCCAGCAGCTTATCCGAGCGGGGGTGGGATGAGCAGTTCTTC. Translated, it gives CASSLSERGWDEQFF.

V and J are TRBV5-6 and TRBJ1-1; D is uncertain. The CDR3 consists of 16 residues. Germline loops: CDR1 SGHDT, CDR2 YYEEEE. Trimming shortened V by 1 base and J by 2 bases, and 15 bases separated the two germline ends. The CDR3 nucleotides are TGTGCCAGCAGCTTGTACCTGGAGAATTCTAACACTGAAGCTTTCTTT. It yields the protein CASSLYLENSNTEAFF.

The chain joins TRBV11-2 to TRBJ2-7, with a possible D match to TRBD1 (6 bases). With 6 bases removed from V and 3 bases from J, the gap between germline ends came to 15 bases. The CDR3 runs 14 residues. CDR1 and CDR2 (germline): SGHAT, FQNNGV. The CDR3 DNA is TGTGCCAGCAGTGGTGAGGGGGTGAGCTACGAGCAGTACTTC. It specifies CASSGEGVSYEQYF.

This clone was seen a handful of times. This rearrangement joins TRBV2 to TRBJ1-6; D might be TRBD1 (5 bases). V dropped 4 bases and J dropped 0 bases, with 7 bases sitting between them. Germline values: CDR1 SNHLY, CDR2 FYNNEI. The CDR3 extends over 15 amino acids. CDR3 coding DNA: TGTGCCAGCAGTGGACAGAGCTCCTATAATTCACCCCTCCACTTT. This gives the protein CASSGQSSYNSPLHF.

The chain joins TRBV7-8 to TRBJ1-6; D uncertain. The CDR3 loop spans 13 amino acids. The ends were cut back, 6 bases at V and 4 bases at J, with 7 bases in the middle. Germline V gene data show CDR1 as SGHVS and CDR2 as FQNEAQ. CDR3 region: CASRDRYNSPLHF. As DNA, the CDR3 is TGTGCCAGCAGAGATAGATATAATTCACCCCTCCACTTT. Full variable domain (rest looked up from reference TRBV7-8 and TRBJ1-6): GAGVSQSPRYKVAKRGQDVALRCDPISGHVSLFWYQQALGQGPEFLTYFQNEAQLDKSGLPSDRFFAERPEGSVSTLKIQRTQQEDSAVYLCASRDRYNSPLHFGNGTRLTVT.

The V call is TRBV7-2, the J call TRBJ2-3, with 9 positions matching TRBD1. This CDR3 spans 14 amino acids. Losses at the gene ends were 7 bases for V and 3 bases for J; bases not matched to a gene: 5. CDR1 SGHTA and CDR2 FQGNSA come from the germline V gene. The CDR3 reads CASTPGTGTDTQYF. Written as DNA, the CDR3 is TGTGCCAGCACTCCCGGGACAGGGACAGATACGCAGTATTTT. Variable domain in full (rest from reference TRBV7-2 and TRBJ2-3): GAGVSQSPSNKVTEKGKDVELRCDPISGHTALYWYRQSLGQGLEFLIYFQGNSAPDKSGLPSDRFSAERTGGSVSTLTIQRTQQEDSAVYLCASTPGTGTDTQYFGPGTRLTVL.

Notes on this clone: One end of the junction fails to match germline, which may point to a read error. The sample contains more than one DNA sequence encoding this CDR3. The chain has TRBV29-1 and TRBJ2-1; TRBD2 aligns across 11 bases. Germline V gives CDR1 SQVTM, CDR2 ANQGSEA. This CDR3 region has 14 residues. In nucleotides, the CDR3 is TGCAGCGTGGGGACTAGCGGTTCCTACAATGAACAGTTCTTC. Its translation: CSVGTSGSYNEQFF.